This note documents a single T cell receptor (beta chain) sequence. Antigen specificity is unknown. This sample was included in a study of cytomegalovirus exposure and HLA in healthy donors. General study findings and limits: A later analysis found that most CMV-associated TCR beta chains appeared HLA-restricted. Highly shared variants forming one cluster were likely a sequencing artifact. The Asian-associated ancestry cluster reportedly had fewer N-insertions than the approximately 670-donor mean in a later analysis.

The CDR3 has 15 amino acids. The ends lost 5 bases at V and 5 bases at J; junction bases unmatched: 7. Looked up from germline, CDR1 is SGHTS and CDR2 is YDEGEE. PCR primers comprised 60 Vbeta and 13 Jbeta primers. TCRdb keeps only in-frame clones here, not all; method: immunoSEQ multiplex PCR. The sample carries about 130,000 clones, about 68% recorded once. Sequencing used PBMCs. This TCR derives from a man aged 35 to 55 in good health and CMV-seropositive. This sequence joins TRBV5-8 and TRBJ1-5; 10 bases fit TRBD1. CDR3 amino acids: CASSISGQGYQPQHF. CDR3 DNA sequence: TGTGCCAGCAGTATCTCGGGACAGGGGTATCAGCCCCAGCATTTT. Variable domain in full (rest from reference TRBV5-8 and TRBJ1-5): EAGVTQSPTHLIKTRGQQATLRCSPISGHTSVYWYQQALGLGLQFLLWYDEGEERNRGNFPPRFSGRQFPNYSSELNVNALELEDSALYLCASSISGQGYQPQHFGDGTRLSIL.